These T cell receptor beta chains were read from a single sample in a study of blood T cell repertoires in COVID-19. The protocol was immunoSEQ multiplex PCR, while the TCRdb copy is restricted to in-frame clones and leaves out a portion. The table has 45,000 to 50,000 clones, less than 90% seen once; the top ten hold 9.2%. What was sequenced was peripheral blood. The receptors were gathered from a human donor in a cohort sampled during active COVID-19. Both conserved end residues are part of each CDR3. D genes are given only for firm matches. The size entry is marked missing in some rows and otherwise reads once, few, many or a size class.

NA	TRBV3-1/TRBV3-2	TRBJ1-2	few	TGTGCCAGCAGCCAGGGAGGGGGGGCCGGCTACACCTTC	CASSQGGGAGYTF
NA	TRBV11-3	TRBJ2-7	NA	TGTGCCAGCAGCTTTGACTCCGGCAGAGCCTACGAGCAGTACTTC	CASSFDSGRAYEQYF
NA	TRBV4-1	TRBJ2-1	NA	TGCGCCAGCAGCCAACGGGATGAGCAGTTCTTC	CASSQRDEQFF
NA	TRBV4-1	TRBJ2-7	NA	TGCGCCAGCAGCCAACCAGACATAGCCTACGAGCAGTACTTC	CASSQPDIAYEQYF
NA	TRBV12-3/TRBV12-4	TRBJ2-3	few	TGTGCCAGCAGGATCGGAGGAACAGATACGCAGTATTTT	CASRIGGTDTQYF
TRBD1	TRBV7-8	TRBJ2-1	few	TGTGCCAGCAGCTCGGGACAGGCCTTCAATGAGCAGTTCTTC	CASSSGQAFNEQFF
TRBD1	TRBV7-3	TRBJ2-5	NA	TGTGCCAGCAGCTTAACGGGGGACAGCCAAGAGACCCAGTACTTC	CASSLTGDSQETQYF
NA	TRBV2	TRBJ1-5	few	TGTGCCAGCAGTGAGAGGCATAGCAATCAGCCCCAGCATTTT	CASSERHSNQPQHF
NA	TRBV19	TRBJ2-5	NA	TGTGCCAGTAGTATTCAGCAAGAGACCCAGTACTTC	CASSIQQETQYF
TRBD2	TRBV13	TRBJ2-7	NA	TGTGCCAGCAGCCCCGGGGGGGCCCTTTACGAGCAGTACTTC	CASSPGGALYEQYF
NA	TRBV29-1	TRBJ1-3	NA	TGCAGCGTCATGGGGCCTGGAAACACCATATATTTT	CSVMGPGNTIYF